This is a list of T cell receptor beta chains from one sample in a study of shared clonotypes between healthy human individuals. Here immunoSEQ multiplex PCR was the method, and the copy in TCRdb shows in-frame clones only, minus some. Of around 990,000 clones in the sample, about 72% were seen once. The sequenced material came from memory CD4+ T cells from PBMCs. These receptor sequences come from a man aged 18 to 30 in good health. Some clones in this sample may be carry-over from other donors' samples. Each CDR3 is given with its conserved first and last residue. The D gene is left open where the match is weak. Expanded clones get a size class; other rows say once, few or many, or leave the size out.

J,size,D,V,length,CDR3,DNA
TRBJ2-3,many,.,TRBV5-4,13,CASSLNREDTQYF,TGTGCCAGCAGCTTAAACAGGGAGGATACGCAGTATTTT
TRBJ2-5,.,.,TRBV7-7,14,CASSLVMGSETQYF,TGTGCCAGCAGCTTAGTGATGGGATCTGAGACCCAGTACTTC
TRBJ1-1,once,.,TRBV7-2,13,CASSLSENTEAFF,TGTGCCAGCAGCTTGTCAGAGAACACTGAAGCTTTCTTT
TRBJ1-2,.,.,TRBV11-2,15,CASSPSVGGAFGYTF,TGTGCCAGCAGCCCCAGCGTGGGAGGGGCTTTCGGCTACACCTTC
TRBJ2-3,.,TRBD1,TRBV7-9,15,CASSDRTGSTDTQYF,TGTGCCAGCAGCGATCGGACAGGGAGCACAGATACGCAGTATTTT
TRBJ2-5,.,.,TRBV5-1,15,CASSRGSEYTETQYF,TGCGCCAGCAGTCGTGGTTCGGAGTATACTGAGACCCAGTACTTC
TRBJ2-7,.,TRBD2,TRBV4-3,16,CASSQDPSLAGGEQYF,TGCGCCAGCAGCCAAGACCCCTCCCTAGCGGGAGGCGAGCAGTACTTC
TRBJ1-1,.,.,TRBV29-1,15,CSVEDGGLGNTEAFF,TGCAGCGTTGAAGATGGAGGGTTGGGGAACACTGAAGCTTTCTTT
TRBJ2-1,.,TRBD2,TRBV27,15,CASRWAGDGYNEQFF,TGTGCCAGCAGATGGGCGGGAGACGGTTACAATGAGCAGTTCTTC
TRBJ2-2,.,.,TRBV5-1,16,CASSIRPRGNTGELFF,TGCGCCAGCAGCATACGACCTAGGGGGAACACCGGGGAGCTGTTTTTT
TRBJ1-5,.,.,TRBV27,15,CASSFNRDSNQPQHF,TGTGCCAGCAGTTTCAACAGGGACAGCAATCAGCCCCAGCATTTT
TRBJ2-1,.,.,TRBV14,13,CASSQASVNEQFF,TGTGCCAGCAGCCAAGCGTCGGTGAATGAGCAGTTCTTC
TRBJ2-3,.,.,TRBV7-2,16,CASSSGGRGSTDTQYF,TGTGCCAGCAGCTCCGGGGGCCGCGGGAGCACAGATACGCAGTATTTT
TRBJ2-1,.,TRBD2,TRBV6-5,15,CASVLAGPSYNEQFF,TGTGCCAGCGTCCTAGCGGGACCTTCCTACAATGAGCAGTTCTTC
TRBJ1-2,few,TRBD1,TRBV5-5,13,CASSGDRASGYTF,TGTGCCAGCAGCGGAGACAGGGCCTCTGGCTACACCTTC
TRBJ2-1,many,TRBD2,TRBV10-3,15,CAISRKTSGGNEQFF,TGTGCCATCAGTCGAAAGACTAGCGGAGGGAATGAGCAGTTCTTC
TRBJ2-7,.,.,TRBV9,14,CASSVRETSYEQYF,TGTGCCAGCAGCGTCCGGGAGACCTCCTACGAGCAGTACTTC
TRBJ1-4,.,.,TRBV7-8,16,CASSLGGVGRNEKLFF,TGTGCCAGCAGCTTAGGTGGAGTGGGGAGAAATGAAAAACTGTTTTTT
TRBJ2-5,.,.,TRBV15,16,CATSRGYGRNQETQYF,TGTGCCACCAGCAGAGGGTATGGGCGTAACCAAGAGACCCAGTACTTC
TRBJ2-1,few,.,TRBV2,12,CASSSDLGEQFF,TGTGCCAGCAGTTCAGATTTGGGTGAGCAGTTCTTC
TRBJ2-7,.,.,TRBV7-2,15,CASSLNGKYSYEQYF,TGTGCCAGCAGCTTAAACGGGAAATATTCCTACGAGCAGTACTTC
TRBJ1-2,.,.,TRBV30,13,CAWSVGSLLRYTF,TGTGCCTGGAGTGTAGGCTCACTCCTACGCTACACCTTC
TRBJ1-5,few,.,TRBV27,16,CASSPQGLVQFQPQHF,TGTGCCAGCAGTCCTCAGGGACTGGTTCAGTTTCAGCCCCAGCATTTT
TRBJ1-3,.,.,TRBV18,18,CASSPITATKSSGNTIYF,TGTGCCAGCTCACCTATTACAGCTACCAAGAGCTCTGGAAACACCATATATTTT
TRBJ2-3,.,TRBD2,TRBV29-1,13,CSVISGGTDTQYF,TGCAGCGTGATTAGCGGGGGCACAGATACGCAGTATTTT
TRBJ1-2,.,.,TRBV7-2,16,CASSFQAAGRNYGYTF,TGTGCCAGCAGCTTCCAGGCAGCAGGGAGAAACTATGGCTACACCTTC
TRBJ2-7,.,.,TRBV9,15,CASSVVPGPAYEQYF,TGTGCCAGCAGCGTAGTCCCCGGGCCGGCCTACGAGCAGTACTTC
TRBJ1-4,.,.,TRBV5-1,16,CASSLAPQTTNEKLFF,TGCGCCAGCAGCTTGGCCCCCCAGACAACTAATGAAAAACTGTTTTTT
TRBJ2-1,.,TRBD2,TRBV28,14,CASTVAGVFGEQFF,TGTGCCAGCACAGTAGCGGGAGTTTTCGGTGAGCAGTTCTTC
TRBJ2-5,.,.,TRBV2,12,CACDGLGETQYF,TGTGCCTGCGATGGGCTAGGAGAGACCCAGTACTTC
TRBJ1-5,few,.,TRBV15,14,CATSMEQFNQPQHF,TGTGCCACCAGCATGGAACAGTTCAATCAGCCCCAGCATTTT
TRBJ1-1,.,.,TRBV10-3,12,CAISSGRERAFF,TGTGCCATCAGTTCGGGACGGGAGCGGGCTTTCTTT